This T cell receptor beta chain was obtained from a study of control samples from healthy donors and cancer patients. Between the trimmed V and J ends, which lost 3 bases and 4 bases, there was a span of 15 bases. Per the germline V gene, CDR1 is SQVTM and CDR2 is ANQGSEA. The CDR3 sequence is 14 residues long. Profiling relied on immunoSEQ multiplex PCR, and the TCRdb table lists in-frame clones only, not all of them. The table lists some 200,000 clones, 85% to 95% of them singletons. The gene calls are TRBV29-1 and TRBJ2-5; a possible D gene is TRBD2 (5 bases). This receptor was identified in a man between 18 and 29 years old in good health. The sequenced material came from blood. The CDR3 sequence: CSVDRGSDGETQYF. The CDR3 coding sequence is TGCAGCGTTGATCGAGGGTCCGACGGAGAGACCCAGTACTTC. Full variable domain (outside the CDR3, taken from reference TRBV29-1 and TRBJ2-5): SAVISQKPSRDICQRGTSLTIQCQVDSQVTMMFWYRQQPGQSLTLIATANQGSEATYESGFVIDKFPISRPNLTFSTLTVSNMSPEDSSIYLCSVDRGSDGETQYFGPGTRLLVL.